This TCR beta chain was captured in a study of T-cell memory formation after mild COVID-19. Overall study results and limits: Day 15 to 85 contractors were CD4/CD8 balanced; later expanders leaned CD4+.

CDR3 length equals 13 residues. Trimming left V 5 bases short and J 0 bases short, with 8 bases between. Per germline, CDR1 WSHSY and CDR2 SAAADI. Comments on this clonotype: The target antigen is unknown.

Each CDR3 protein is one row after TCRdb ran MiXCR on the 5' RACE reads. This table holds 150,000 to 200,000 distinct CDR3 sequences, roughly 15% found once. The V call is TRBV10-2, the J call TRBJ2-7; D is ambiguous. This sequence originates from an adult woman who had mild COVID-19 (a few samples of this study predate the infection). Cell type and time point are not known. Sequenced material: PBMCs or a T cell subset sorted from them (not recorded which). The CDR3, as DNA: TGCGCCAGCAGTTGGAGTAGCTCCTACGAGCAGTACTTC. This translates into CASSWSSSYEQYF.